A selection of T cell receptor beta chains follows, all from one sample in a study of T cells in Graves' hyperthyroidism and ophthalmopathy. TCRdb re-called the multiplex PCR reads through MiXCR, storing one row per CDR3 protein. The profile shows 500,000 to 650,000 distinct CDR3 sequences, roughly 15% of them singletons. The material sequenced was blood. The receptors were sampled from a woman between 18 and 29 years old with Graves' ophthalmopathy. CDR3s include the opening cysteine and the closing phenylalanine or tryptophan. The order of the fields is clone size, V gene, J gene, D gene, CDR3 DNA, CDR3 protein. A D gene is named only where the DNA matches it firmly. The size field is filled for only some rows; it gives once, few, many or a size class.

-	TRBV9	TRBJ1-6	-	TGTGCCAGCAGCCCAGGTGAAGGGGTCAAACATTCACCCCTCCACTTT	CASSPGEGVKHSPLHF
many	TRBV7-2	TRBJ2-1	TRBD2	TGTGCCAGCAGCGTATGGACTAGCGGGGATGAGCAGTTCTTC	CASSVWTSGDEQFF
few	TRBV7-2	TRBJ2-5	TRBD1	TGTGCCAGCAGCTTTGGACCGGGACAGCAAGAGACCCAGTACTTC	CASSFGPGQQETQYF
many	TRBV11-2	TRBJ1-2	-	TGTGCCAGCAGTACACCGAGGGGTCGGGGCTATGGCTACACCTTC	CASSTPRGRGYGYTF
-	TRBV12-3/TRBV12-4	TRBJ1-1	-	TGTGCCAGCAGTTTTATCGCTGAAGCTTTCTTT	CASSFIAEAFF
few	TRBV9	TRBJ2-3	TRBD1	TGTGCCAGCAGCGTAGATCAACAGACAGGGCCGACTAGCACAGATACGCAGTATTTT	CASSVDQQTGPTSTDTQYF
many	TRBV3-1	TRBJ1-1	-	TGTGCCAGCAGCCTCCTCATTCGGGGAAAAGACACTGAAGCTTTCTTT	CASSLLIRGKDTEAFF
-	TRBV11-2	TRBJ1-1	-	TGTGCCAGCAGCTTAGGGTTGTTTAACACTGAAGCTTTCTTT	CASSLGLFNTEAFF
many	TRBV18	TRBJ1-2	-	TGTGCCAGCTCACCTGGTCGGAACTATGGCTACACCTTC	CASSPGRNYGYTF
-	TRBV7-8	TRBJ2-2	-	TGTGCCAGCAACTTAGCATCCGGGACCGGGGAGCTGTTTTTT	CASNLASGTGELFF
many	TRBV20-1	TRBJ1-2	-	TGCAGTGCTAGAGGGGGCTACACCTTC	CSARGGYTF
-	TRBV6-1	TRBJ2-3	-	TGTGCCAGCAGTGAGGTGGGGCCTGGATTATTTAGCACAGATACGCAGTATTTT	CASSEVGPGLFSTDTQYF
few	TRBV28	TRBJ1-6	-	TGTGCCAGCAGAACCTCCTATAATTCACCCCTCCACTTT	CASRTSYNSPLHF